The TCR beta chain under discussion was sequenced for a study of neurological immune-mediated disorders (dated by TCRdb to about 2019). With respect to the entire study: Peripheral blood TCR-beta repertoires from patients with HTLV-I-associated myelopathy (HAM/TSP), patients with multiple sclerosis, and healthy controls were compared in the study using UMI-based sequencing. Alongside PBMC samples, the set of some 97 TCR-beta libraries contained longitudinal samples, technical triplicates, and paired CD4+ and CD8+ T-cell subsets that had been sorted. Of the roughly 71 subjects in the cohort, some 15 were HAM/TSP patients, approximately 35 were multiple sclerosis patients, and around 20 were healthy controls. The paper's findings and limits, for the study overall: The highest TCR clonal expansion was observed in HAM/TSP patients, whereas the lowest was observed in MS patients, even when compared with healthy controls. Across subjects, expanded clones never shared an identical CDR3 amino acid sequence, which suggests that the TCR-beta repertoires in every group were private.

cDNA was synthesized by template-switch 5'RACE using a primer carrying a 10-nucleotide random unique molecular identifier by which each TCR transcript was tagged. Every sequencing run covered 15-18 subjects and yielded more than 160 million TCR-beta sequences. The RNeasy kit was used to extract total RNA. The KAPA Real-time Library Amplification kit was used to amplify TCR-beta VDJ regions with primers for the TCR constant region and the 5'RACE anchor. Sample indexes and Illumina adaptors were added in a first PCR, and a second PCR then increased library yield. After purification with Ampure beads, the TCR product of roughly 650 bp was size-selected on a 2% E-gel SizeSelection system. Before pooling, library quality was checked on a Bioanalyzer, concentration was measured with Qubit, and libraries were quantified with the Kapa Library Quantification kit. Paired-end 2 x 150 bp sequencing of the libraries was performed on an Illumina HiSeq 2500. To increase sequence diversity, roughly 25-31% phiX was spiked into each library pool. Regarding the original processing steps: Quality-filtered reads were processed with the UMI-based MiGEC pipeline, and over 90% of raw TCR sequences were removed by the MiGEC pipeline during error correction. VDJ genes were aligned to IMGT germline references, and each clonotype was defined by a unique CDR3 amino acid sequence together with V-J genes. Clonal expansion, Shannon diversity and CDR3 relatedness (CalcPairwiseDistances, ClusterSamples) were evaluated with VDJtools, and phylogenetic trees were built with CLCbio workbench. A clone was classed as expanded if it had 8 or more unique UMIs, a cutoff based on coefficient-of-variation modelling across technical triplicates. TCRdb applied fastp at Q25 and MiXCR to the public reads, then kept only in-frame beta chains. Rows merge per CDR3 protein into single entries with the most common DNA and genes. These V and J calls originate from TCRdb's pipeline instead of the authors' own analysis. For this sample the table gives tens of thousands of distinct CDR3 sequences, of which around 13% were detected only once. The top ten clonotypes cover 10% to 15% of the sample.

For unsorted PBMC libraries, 2 million PBMCs were used after storage in RNAlater at -80 degrees C until RNA extraction. Peripheral blood underwent Ficoll-Hypaque density gradient centrifugation to isolate PBMCs, which were then cryopreserved in liquid nitrogen. This clonotype occurred many times. No cognate antigen has been identified for it. Within one base of it there is no much larger clone, and no base qualities were kept. CDR3 length: 14 amino acids, cysteine to phenylalanine. Only the CDR3 DNA is retained, 42 bases long and in frame from the first base. The V and J ends are trimmed by 6 bases and 7 bases, leaving 16 bases between them. CDR1 is given as ENHRY and CDR2 as SYGVKD, both from the germline V gene.

This sequence uses TRBV10-3 and TRBJ2-1; the D call could be TRBD1 or TRBD2, with each sharing 6 bases. The sequenced sample was PBMCs. The TCR originated in a woman aged 60-75 years with HTLV-1-associated myelopathy (HAM/TSP). The CDR3 region has the sequence CAISETGAGNEQFF. DNA sequence: TGTGCCATCAGCGAGACGGGGGCGGGAAATGAGCAGTTCTTC.